This T cell receptor beta chain was profiled in a study of blood T cell repertoires in COVID-19 (dated by TCRdb to about 2020). About the full investigation: Samples from collaborators originated in the United States, Italy and Spain and spanned both the acute and convalescent phases of COVID-19. The prospective study material was composed of cDNA or gDNA derived from T cells, B-cell-depleted T cells, or PBMCs. Deeply sampled blood TCRbeta repertoires from subjects exposed to, actively infected with, or recovered from COVID-19 were included in the dataset. The repertoires were made available in a free public database intended to serve as a resource for research on the immune response to SARS-CoV-2. The samples were drawn from the first 160 participants of the ongoing ImmuneRACE study and from 950 to 1,500 subjects provided by 6 global collaborators. Nearly every sample came with metadata listing a de-identified subject ID, COVID-19 status, age in years and sex. Where available, HLA class I and class II types were obtained from metadata supplied by the sample provider rather than from assay-based typing.

A second Seattle source provided samples from volunteer blood donors who had recovered from COVID-19. Each collaborating institution followed its own protocols to collect whole blood in K2EDTA tubes. For TCRbeta analysis, collaborators shipped samples in one of three forms: frozen whole blood, isolated PBMCs, or DNA extracted from either of those sample types. CDR1 and CDR2 were assigned from the germline V gene as MDHEN and SYDVKM. V is shortened by 2 bases, J by 5 bases, and the region joining them spans 9 bases. The CDR3 spans 13 residues, from the cysteine through the phenylalanine. Only the CDR3 DNA stays, 39 bases, in frame from base 1. TCRbeta CDR3 regions were amplified from genomic DNA by means of the immunoSEQ Assay, a bias-controlled multiplex PCR. In the paper's pipeline: The number of nucleated cells in each sample was estimated from the amplification of reference gene primers within the assay. Sequence reads were collapsed and filtered to measure the absolute abundance of every unique TCRbeta CDR3 rearrangement. Productive Simpson clonality was computed per sample as the square root of Simpson's diversity index over productive rearrangements. TCRdb retrieved this table from immuneACCESS and kept in-frame rearrangements only. Not all clones are present; in checked studies, unresolved V genes account for under half, and no reason is known for the remainder. V and J calls and clone size are those listed in that table; D and trimming were worked out from the DNA. In this sample the table shows 250,000 to 300,000 clones, about 91% of which occur a single time. Jointly, the top ten make up just under 7% of the sample.

What the work shows at the level of the full study, not this receptor alone: Clinical and demographic metadata were provided uncurated, with the amount varying by source and participant.

Turning to this clone: It has no known antigen specificity. No much larger clone exists at a distance of one base, and base qualities are not known.

The clonotype was recovered from a woman younger than 45 who had recovered from COVID-19. The chain couples TRBV28 to TRBJ1-1, and perhaps TRBD1 as D gene, on 5 matching bases. Sequenced sample: peripheral blood. The CDR3 protein is CASSLAGWTEAFF. The nucleotides read TGTGCCAGCAGTTTAGCAGGGTGGACTGAAGCTTTCTTT.